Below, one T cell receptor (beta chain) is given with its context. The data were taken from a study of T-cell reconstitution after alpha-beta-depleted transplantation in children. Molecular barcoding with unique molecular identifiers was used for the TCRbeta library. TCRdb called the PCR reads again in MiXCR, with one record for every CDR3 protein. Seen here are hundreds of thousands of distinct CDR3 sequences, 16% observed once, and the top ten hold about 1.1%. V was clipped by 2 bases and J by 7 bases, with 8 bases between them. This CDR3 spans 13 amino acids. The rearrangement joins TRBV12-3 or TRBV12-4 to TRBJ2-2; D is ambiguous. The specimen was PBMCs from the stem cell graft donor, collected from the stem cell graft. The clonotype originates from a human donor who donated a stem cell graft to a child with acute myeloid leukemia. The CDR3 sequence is CASSLWGIGELFF. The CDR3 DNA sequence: TGTGCCAGCAGTTTATGGGGTATCGGGGAGCTGTTTTTT.